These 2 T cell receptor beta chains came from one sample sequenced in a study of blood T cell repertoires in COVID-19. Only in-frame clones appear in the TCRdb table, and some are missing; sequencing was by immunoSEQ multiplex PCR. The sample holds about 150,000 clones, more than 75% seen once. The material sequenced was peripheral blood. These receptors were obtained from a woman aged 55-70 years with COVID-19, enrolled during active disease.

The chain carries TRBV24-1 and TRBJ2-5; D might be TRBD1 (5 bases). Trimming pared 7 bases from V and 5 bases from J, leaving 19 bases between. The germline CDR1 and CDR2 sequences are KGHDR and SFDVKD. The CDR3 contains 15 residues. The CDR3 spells CATSDPKGKRETQYF. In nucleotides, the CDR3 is TGTGCCACCAGCGACCCTAAGGGGAAACGGGAGACCCAGTACTTC.

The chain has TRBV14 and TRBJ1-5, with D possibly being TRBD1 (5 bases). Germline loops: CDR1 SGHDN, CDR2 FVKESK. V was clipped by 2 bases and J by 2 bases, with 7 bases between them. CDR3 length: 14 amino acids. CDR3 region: CASSQLGGNQPQHF. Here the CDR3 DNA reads TGTGCCAGCAGCCAATTAGGGGGCAATCAGCCCCAGCATTTT.